Here is one T cell receptor beta chain with its context. Sequence at one end of the junction differs from germline and may be a read error. Germline V gene lookup returns CDR1 SSHAT and CDR2 FNYEAQ (reference sequence). The CDR3 is 16 amino acids. The repertoire was sequenced with immunoSEQ multiplex PCR; TCRdb's copy has only in-frame clones and lacks some. The sample consists of about 660,000 clones, 70% to 90% of them appearing once. This record comes from a study of shared T cell receptors in the human thymus. This sample also belongs to another study, concerning human thymus T cells.

The clonotype originates from a boy under three years old with a congenital heart defect. The sequenced sample was thymocytes. The chain employs TRBV7-7 and TRBJ2-1, with TRBD2 matching 7 bases. The CDR3 DNA follows: TGTGCTAGCAGCTTGGGGGGGTTCAGTAGGAGAAATGAGCAGTTCTTC. Translation gives CASSLGGFSRRNEQFF. Looking up the rest from reference TRBV7-7 and TRBJ2-1 gives the full variable domain: GAGVSQSPRYKVTKRGQDVTLRCDPISSHATLYWYQQALGQGPEFLTYFNYEAQPDKSGLPSDRFSAERPEGSISTLTIQRTEQRDSAMYRCASSLGGFSRRNEQFFGPGTRLTVL.